Listed below are T cell receptor beta chains from one sample, sequenced in a study of T cell changes during pregnancy in multiple sclerosis. Assay used: immunoSEQ multiplex PCR; TCRdb lists only in-frame clones, some missing. Counted here are roughly 45,000 clones, roughly 93% occurring once; the ten biggest clones make up more than 3%. The material sequenced was CD8+ T cells from peripheral blood mononuclear cells, taken after pregnancy. These receptors all come from a female donor with multiple sclerosis, enrolled in a pregnancy study. The CDR3 runs from the conserved cysteine through the conserved F or W. D genes are given only for firm matches. Clone size, where shown, is once, few, many, or a class for clones that have expanded.

V gene,D gene,clone size,J gene,CDR3 protein,CDR3 DNA
TRBV5-5,TRBD1,NA,TRBJ1-2,CASSLDRGDGYTF,TGTGCCAGCAGCTTGGACAGGGGAGATGGCTACACCTTC
TRBV7-2,TRBD2,NA,TRBJ2-7,CASSSPITSGPSSYEQYF,TGTGCCAGCAGCTCCCCTATTACTAGCGGGCCTAGCTCCTACGAGCAGTACTTC
TRBV2,TRBD1,NA,TRBJ1-5,CASRRQGGQPQHF,TGTGCCAGCAGAAGACAGGGGGGGCAGCCCCAGCATTTT
TRBV9,NA,NA,TRBJ2-3,CASSPGEQITDTQYF,TGTGCCAGCAGCCCAGGTGAGCAGATCACAGATACGCAGTATTTT
TRBV4-2,NA,medium-sized,TRBJ2-1,CASSQDRGLATYNEQFF,TGTGCCAGCAGCCAAGATCGTGGCCTAGCGACCTACAATGAGCAGTTCTTC
TRBV6-1,TRBD1,NA,TRBJ1-3,CASSDRDSSGNTIYF,TGTGCCAGCAGTGACCGGGACAGCTCTGGAAACACCATATATTTT
TRBV27,NA,few,TRBJ1-1,CASIAVGTMNTEAFF,TGTGCCAGCATCGCGGTTGGGACTATGAACACTGAAGCTTTCTTT
TRBV7-8,NA,NA,TRBJ1-1,CASSPAWDSKSEAFF,TGTGCCAGCAGCCCCGCATGGGACTCAAAGTCAGAAGCTTTCTTT
TRBV19,NA,NA,TRBJ2-1,CASRQVGKQFF,TGTGCCAGTCGACAGGTTGGGAAGCAGTTCTTC
TRBV19,NA,NA,TRBJ2-1,CASSRATSSYNEQFF,TGTGCCAGTAGTAGAGCGACTAGCTCCTACAATGAGCAGTTCTTC
TRBV4-2,TRBD1,once,TRBJ1-2,CASSQDAGTGGLANYGYTF,TGTGCCAGCAGCCAAGACGCCGGGACAGGGGGCTTAGCTAACTATGGCTACACCTTC
TRBV4-1,TRBD1,few,TRBJ2-7,CASSQDPGQGDEQYF,TGCGCCAGCAGCCAAGATCCTGGACAGGGCGACGAGCAGTACTTC
TRBV2,TRBD1,NA,TRBJ1-3,CASSRGTVINTIYF,TGTGCCAGCAGTAGGGGGACAGTTATAAACACCATATATTTT
TRBV4-1,NA,NA,TRBJ1-6,CASSQVRLNISPLHF,TGCGCCAGCAGCCAAGTCCGACTGAACATTTCACCCCTCCACTTT
TRBV10-3,NA,NA,TRBJ1-1,CAISESWAGMMTEAFF,TGTGCCATCAGTGAGTCTTGGGCGGGAATGATGACTGAAGCTTTCTTT
TRBV4-1,TRBD2,NA,TRBJ2-1,CASSQVAGAGNEQFF,TGCGCCAGCAGCCAGGTAGCGGGAGCGGGCAATGAGCAGTTCTTC
TRBV20-1,NA,NA,TRBJ2-7,CSARDRGEQYF,TGCAGTGCTAGAGATCGGGGCGAGCAGTACTTC
TRBV28,NA,NA,TRBJ2-7,CASSFSGEQYF,TGTGCCAGCAGTTTCAGCGGGGAGCAGTACTTC
TRBV9,TRBD2,NA,TRBJ2-5,CASSVGTSVQETQYF,TGTGCCAGCAGCGTAGGAACTAGCGTACAAGAGACCCAGTACTTC
TRBV4-3,TRBD1,NA,TRBJ2-7,CASSPGAGGSYEQYF,TGCGCCAGCAGCCCTGGGGCAGGGGGCTCCTACGAGCAGTACTTC
TRBV7-3,TRBD1,NA,TRBJ1-3,CASSLSGGYGNTIYF,TGTGCCAGCAGCTTGTCAGGGGGCTATGGAAACACCATATATTTT
TRBV19,TRBD2,NA,TRBJ2-2,CASSIPRTSGRGYTGELFF,TGTGCCAGTAGTATCCCTCGGACTAGCGGGAGGGGATACACCGGGGAGCTGTTTTTT
TRBV9,TRBD1,NA,TRBJ1-1,CASSGRGDRGHTEAFF,TGTGCCAGCAGCGGCAGGGGGGACAGGGGGCACACTGAAGCTTTCTTT
TRBV27,TRBD1,NA,TRBJ2-7,CASSGDSNEQYF,TGTGCCAGCAGTGGGGACAGTAACGAGCAGTACTTC
TRBV6-6,TRBD1,once,TRBJ1-1,CASSLGQGNTEAFF,TGTGCCAGCAGTTTGGGACAGGGGAACACTGAAGCTTTCTTT
TRBV28,TRBD2,NA,TRBJ2-7,CASSPSGSSYEQYF,TGTGCCAGCAGCCCCAGCGGGAGCTCCTACGAGCAGTACTTC
TRBV29-1,NA,NA,TRBJ1-2,CSVVGSRDYGYTF,TGCAGCGTTGTTGGCAGTCGGGACTATGGCTACACCTTC
TRBV28,NA,NA,TRBJ1-5,CASSWLLSNQPQHF,TGTGCCAGCAGTTGGCTTCTTAGCAATCAGCCCCAGCATTTT
TRBV6-5,TRBD2,once,TRBJ2-3,CASTPGGDTQYF,TGTGCCAGCACCCCGGGGGGGGATACGCAGTATTTT
TRBV5-1,TRBD1,once,TRBJ2-6,CASSPTDGTGKYTGANVLTF,TGCGCCAGCAGCCCAACCGATGGGACAGGGAAGTACACTGGGGCCAACGTCCTGACTTTC
TRBV5-1,NA,NA,TRBJ1-1,CASSPGGAEAFF,TGCGCCAGCAGCCCCGGTGGAGCTGAAGCTTTCTTT
TRBV2,NA,NA,TRBJ1-3,CASSGDGGGSGNTIYF,TGTGCCAGCAGTGGAGACGGGGGGGGCTCTGGAAACACCATATATTTT
TRBV9,NA,NA,TRBJ2-1,CASSVGGRNNEQFF,TGTGCCAGCAGCGTAGGGGGCAGAAACAATGAGCAGTTCTTC